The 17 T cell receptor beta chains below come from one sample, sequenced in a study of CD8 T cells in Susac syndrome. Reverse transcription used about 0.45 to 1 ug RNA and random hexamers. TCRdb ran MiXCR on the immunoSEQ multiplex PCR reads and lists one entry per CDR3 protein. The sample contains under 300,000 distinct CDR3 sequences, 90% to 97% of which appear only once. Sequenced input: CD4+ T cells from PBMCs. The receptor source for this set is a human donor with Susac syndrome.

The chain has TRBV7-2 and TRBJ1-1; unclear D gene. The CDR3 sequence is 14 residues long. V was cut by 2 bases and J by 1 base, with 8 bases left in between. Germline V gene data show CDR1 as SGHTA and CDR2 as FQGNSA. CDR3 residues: CASSLRQPNTEAFF. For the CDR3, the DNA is TGTGCCAGCAGCTTACGGCAGCCGAACACTGAAGCTTTCTTT. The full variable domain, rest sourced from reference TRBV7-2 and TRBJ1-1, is GAGVSQSPSNKVTEKGKDVELRCDPISGHTALYWYRQSLGQGLEFLIYFQGNSAPDKSGLPSDRFSAERTGGSVSTLTIQRTQQEDSAVYLCASSLRQPNTEAFFGQGTRLTVV.

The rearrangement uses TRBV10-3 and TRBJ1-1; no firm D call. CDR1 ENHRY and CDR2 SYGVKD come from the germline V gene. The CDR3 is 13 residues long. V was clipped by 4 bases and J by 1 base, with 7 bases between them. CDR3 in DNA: TGTGCCATCAGTGGGGTGTCGAACACTGAAGCTTTCTTT. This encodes CAISGVSNTEAFF.

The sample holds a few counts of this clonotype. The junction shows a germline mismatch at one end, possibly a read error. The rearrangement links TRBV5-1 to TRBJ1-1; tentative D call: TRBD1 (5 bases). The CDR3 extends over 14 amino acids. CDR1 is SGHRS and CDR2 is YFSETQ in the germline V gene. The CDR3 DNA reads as TGTGCCAGCAGTTTAACAGGAACGAACACTGAAGCTTTCTTT. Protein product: CASSLTGTNTEAFF.

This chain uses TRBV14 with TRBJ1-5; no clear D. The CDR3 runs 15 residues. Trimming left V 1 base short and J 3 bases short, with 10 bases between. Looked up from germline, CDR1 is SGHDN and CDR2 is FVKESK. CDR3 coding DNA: TGTGCCAGCAGCCAAGGGCACACCGACAATCAGCCCCAGCATTTT. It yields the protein CASSQGHTDNQPQHF.

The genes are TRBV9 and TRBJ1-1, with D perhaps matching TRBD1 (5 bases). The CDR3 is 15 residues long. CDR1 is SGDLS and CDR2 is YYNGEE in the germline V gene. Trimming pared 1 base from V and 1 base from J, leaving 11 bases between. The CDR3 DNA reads TGTGCCAGCAGCGTATTAGGCGACAGGAACACTGAAGCTTTCTTT. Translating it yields CASSVLGDRNTEAFF.

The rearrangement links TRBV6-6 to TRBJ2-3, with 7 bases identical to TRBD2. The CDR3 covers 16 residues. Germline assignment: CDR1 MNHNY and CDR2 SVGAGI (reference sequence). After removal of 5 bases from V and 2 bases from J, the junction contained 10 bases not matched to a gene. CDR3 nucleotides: TGTGCCAGCAGTAGAGGGACTACGAGACACACAGATACGCAGTATTTT. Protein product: CASSRGTTRHTDTQYF.

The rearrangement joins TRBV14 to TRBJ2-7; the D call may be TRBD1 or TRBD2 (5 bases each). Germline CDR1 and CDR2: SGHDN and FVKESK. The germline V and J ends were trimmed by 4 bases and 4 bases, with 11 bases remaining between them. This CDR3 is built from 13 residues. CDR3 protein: CASSRDLVYEQYF. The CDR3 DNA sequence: TGTGCCAGCAGCCGGGACCTAGTGTACGAGCAGTACTTC.

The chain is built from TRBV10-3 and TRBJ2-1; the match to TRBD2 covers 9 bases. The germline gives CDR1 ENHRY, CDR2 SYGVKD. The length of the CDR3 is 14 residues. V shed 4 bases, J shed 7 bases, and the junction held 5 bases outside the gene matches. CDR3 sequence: CAISARTSENEQFF. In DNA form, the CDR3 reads TGTGCCATCAGTGCCCGGACTAGCGAGAATGAGCAGTTCTTC.

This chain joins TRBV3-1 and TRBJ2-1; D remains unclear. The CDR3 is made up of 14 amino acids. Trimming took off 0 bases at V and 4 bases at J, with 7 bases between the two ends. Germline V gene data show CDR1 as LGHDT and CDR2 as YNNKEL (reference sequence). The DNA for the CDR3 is TGTGCCAGCAGCCAAGAGTACAGATACAATGAGCAGTTCTTC. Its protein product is CASSQEYRYNEQFF.

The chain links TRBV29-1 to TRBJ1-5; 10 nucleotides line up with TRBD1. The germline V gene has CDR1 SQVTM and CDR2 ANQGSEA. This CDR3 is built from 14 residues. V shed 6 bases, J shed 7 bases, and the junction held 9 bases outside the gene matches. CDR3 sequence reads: CSVLTGGGGQPQHF. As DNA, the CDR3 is TGCAGCGTATTGACAGGGGGCGGCGGACAGCCCCAGCATTTT.

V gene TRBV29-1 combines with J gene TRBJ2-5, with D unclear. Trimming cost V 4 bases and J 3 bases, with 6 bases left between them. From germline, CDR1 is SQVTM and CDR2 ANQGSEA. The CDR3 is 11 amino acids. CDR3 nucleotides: TGCAGCGTTGTCAAGAAAGAGACCCAGTACTTC. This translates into CSVVKKETQYF.

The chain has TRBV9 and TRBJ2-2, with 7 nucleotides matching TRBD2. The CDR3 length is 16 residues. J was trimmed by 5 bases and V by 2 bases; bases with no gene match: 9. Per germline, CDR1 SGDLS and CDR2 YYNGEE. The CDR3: CASSVSGGRRTGELFF. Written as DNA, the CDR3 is TGTGCCAGCAGCGTGTCGGGCGGGAGAAGGACCGGGGAGCTGTTTTTT.

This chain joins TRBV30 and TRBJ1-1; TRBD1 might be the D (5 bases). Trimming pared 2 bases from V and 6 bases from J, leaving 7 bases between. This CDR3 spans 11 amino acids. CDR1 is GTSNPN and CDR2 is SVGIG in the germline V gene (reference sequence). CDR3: CAWSRGAEAFF. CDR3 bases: TGTGCCTGGAGTCGGGGGGCTGAAGCTTTCTTT.

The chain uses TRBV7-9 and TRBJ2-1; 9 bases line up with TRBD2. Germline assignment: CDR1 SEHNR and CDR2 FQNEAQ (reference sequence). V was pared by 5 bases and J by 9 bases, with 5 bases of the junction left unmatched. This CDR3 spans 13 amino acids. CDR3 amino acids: CASSLTSGGEQFF. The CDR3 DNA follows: TGTGCCAGCAGCCTGACTAGCGGCGGTGAGCAGTTCTTC.

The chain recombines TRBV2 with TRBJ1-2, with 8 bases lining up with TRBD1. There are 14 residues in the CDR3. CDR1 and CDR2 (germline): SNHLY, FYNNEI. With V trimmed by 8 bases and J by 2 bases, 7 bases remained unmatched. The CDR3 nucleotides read TGTGCCAGCGATGGACAGGGACTAAACTATGGCTACACCTTC. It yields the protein CASDGQGLNYGYTF. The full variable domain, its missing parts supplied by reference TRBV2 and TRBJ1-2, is EPEVTQTPSHQVTQMGQEVILRCVPISNHLYFYWYRQILGQKVEFLVSFYNNEISEKSEIFDDQFSVERPDGSNFTLKIRSTKLEDSAMYFCASDGQGLNYGYTFGSGTRLTVV.

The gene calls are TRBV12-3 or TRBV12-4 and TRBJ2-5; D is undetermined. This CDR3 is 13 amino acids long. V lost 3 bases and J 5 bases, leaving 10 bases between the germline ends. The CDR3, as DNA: TGTGCCAGCAGTTTTGGTGGTCGGGAGACCCAGTACTTC. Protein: CASSFGGRETQYF.

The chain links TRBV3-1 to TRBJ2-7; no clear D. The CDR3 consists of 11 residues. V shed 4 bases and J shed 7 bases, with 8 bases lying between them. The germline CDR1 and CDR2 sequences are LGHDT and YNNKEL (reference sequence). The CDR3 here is CASSRRAEQYF. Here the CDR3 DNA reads TGTGCCAGCAGCCGGAGAGCGGAGCAGTACTTC.